A selection of T cell receptor beta chains follows, all from one sample in a study of CD8 T cells in Susac syndrome. A single record per CDR3 protein comes from TCRdb applying MiXCR to the immunoSEQ multiplex PCR reads. The table records about 47,000 distinct CDR3 sequences, around 93% of them present only once. The sample taken for sequencing was CD8+ T cells from PBMCs. The source of these receptors is a human donor in good health. CDR3s include the opening cysteine and the closing phenylalanine or tryptophan. D genes are given only for firm matches. Where a row states a size, it is once, few, many or the class of an expanded clone; other rows omit it.

v_gene	abundance	j_gene	d_gene	CDR3nt	CDR3aa
TRBV27	.	TRBJ2-7	TRBD2	TGTGCCAGCAGTCCTCTCCCTAGCGGGAGCGAGCAGTACTTC	CASSPLPSGSEQYF
TRBV14	.	TRBJ1-1	.	TGTGCCAGCAACCGGGGCAGGGCGAGCACTGAAGCTTTCTTT	CASNRGRASTEAFF
TRBV7-2	.	TRBJ2-7	.	TGTGCCAGCAGCTTAGTTGGGCTCGAGCAGTACTTC	CASSLVGLEQYF
TRBV5-1	few	TRBJ2-7	.	TGCGCCAGCACGCCGGACGACTCCTACGAGCAGTACTTC	CASTPDDSYEQYF
TRBV7-9	few	TRBJ2-7	.	TGTGCCAGCAGCTTAGCGCCGTACGAGCAGTACTTC	CASSLAPYEQYF
TRBV19	.	TRBJ2-2	.	TGTGCCAGTAGCCTGGTCGACGTGGGGGGCTATCACGGGGAGCTGTTTTTT	CASSLVDVGGYHGELFF
TRBV28	.	TRBJ1-2	TRBD1	TGTGCCAGCGCCTCATCCGGGACAGGGGACTATGGCTACACCTTC	CASASSGTGDYGYTF
TRBV19	.	TRBJ2-7	.	TGTGCCAGTAGTATAGGGTGGACCTACGAGCAGTACTTC	CASSIGWTYEQYF
TRBV4-1	.	TRBJ2-7	.	TGCGCCAGCAGCCGGGGGGGGACACTCCCTTACGAGCAGTACTTC	CASSRGGTLPYEQYF
TRBV2	.	TRBJ2-5	.	TGTGCCAGCAGTAGTCCAGCCCAAGAGACCCAGTACTTC	CASSSPAQETQYF
TRBV18	.	TRBJ2-7	.	TGTGCCAGCTCACCACCGAGCGCGGGAAGATCCCACGAGCAGTACTTC	CASSPPSAGRSHEQYF
TRBV6-5	.	TRBJ2-3	.	TGTGCCAGCAGTTTCAGTGTTGCGGGGAAGACAGATACGCAGTATTTT	CASSFSVAGKTDTQYF
TRBV5-4	.	TRBJ2-7	.	TGTGCCAGCAGCTTCTCGGTGGGAGCACTCGACGAGCAGTACTTC	CASSFSVGALDEQYF
TRBV28	.	TRBJ1-1	TRBD1	TGTGCCAGCAGTTACAGGGGTGGCACTGAAGCTTTCTTT	CASSYRGGTEAFF
TRBV5-4	.	TRBJ1-1	TRBD1	TGTGCCAGCAGAGTGACAGGGACAGAAGCTTTCTTT	CASRVTGTEAFF
TRBV27	.	TRBJ1-4	.	TGTGCCAGCAGTTTAACAGGAACTAATGAAAAACTGTTTTTT	CASSLTGTNEKLFF
TRBV6-2/TRBV6-3	few	TRBJ2-7	TRBD2	TGTGCCAGCAGTTACTCCGGGGGGAAGAACGAGCAGTACTTC	CASSYSGGKNEQYF
TRBV25-1	.	TRBJ2-5	TRBD1	TGTGCCAGCAGTCCGACAGGGACGGAGACCCAGTACTTC	CASSPTGTETQYF
TRBV29-1	.	TRBJ2-6	.	TGCAGCGCCTTAGACGGAGCCCTTTCTGGGGCCAACGTCCTGACTTTC	CSALDGALSGANVLTF
TRBV15	.	TRBJ2-1	.	TGTGCCACCAGCAGACCCGGGCCAAGTAATGAGCAGTTCTTC	CATSRPGPSNEQFF
TRBV7-9	.	TRBJ1-1	.	TGTGCCAGCAGGCCCCCCGGCCCTAACACTGAAGCTTTCTTT	CASRPPGPNTEAFF
TRBV2	.	TRBJ2-5	.	TGTGCCAGCAGTGTGGCTAGGATAAAAGAGACCCAGTACTTC	CASSVARIKETQYF
TRBV9	.	TRBJ2-7	.	TGTGCCAGCAGCGTAATGGACGAGGGGGGCGAGCAGTACTTC	CASSVMDEGGEQYF
TRBV30	.	TRBJ2-4	.	TGTGCCTGGAGTGTAGGTGGTCCCAAAAACATTCAGTACTTC	CAWSVGGPKNIQYF
TRBV7-9	few	TRBJ1-1	.	TGTGCCAGCAGTACAGGGAACACTGAGGCTTTCTTT	CASSTGNTEAFF
TRBV9	.	TRBJ1-2	TRBD1	TGTGCCAGCAGCGGATCAGGACAGGGGGCGAAAACTAACTATGGCTACACCTTC	CASSGSGQGAKTNYGYTF
TRBV11-2	once	TRBJ2-7	.	TGTGCCAGCAGCTTAAACCCCCTGGGGCTGTCCTCCGAGCAGTACTTC	CASSLNPLGLSSEQYF
TRBV5-6	.	TRBJ1-1	.	TGTGCCAGCGGAGACAGATCCTTCATGAACACTGAAGCTTTCTTT	CASGDRSFMNTEAFF
TRBV7-6	.	TRBJ2-2	.	TGTGCCAGCAGCTTAGCGCGGGCCGGGGAGCTGTTTTTT	CASSLARAGELFF
TRBV29-1	.	TRBJ1-1	.	TGCAGCGTAGTCGGACCGAGGAACACTGAAGCTTTCTTT	CSVVGPRNTEAFF
TRBV29-1	.	TRBJ2-3	.	TGCAGCTCCCTGCGAGACTCAAGCACAGATACGCAGTATTTT	CSSLRDSSTDTQYF